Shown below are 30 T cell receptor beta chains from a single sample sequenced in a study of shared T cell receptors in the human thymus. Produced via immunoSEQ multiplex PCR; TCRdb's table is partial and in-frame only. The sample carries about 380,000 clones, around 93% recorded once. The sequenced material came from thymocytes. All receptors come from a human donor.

The CDR3 reads CATSTMQPGPNQPQHF. CDR3 coding DNA: TGTGCCACCAGCACGATGCAACCGGGACCCAATCAGCCCCAGCATTTT. The V gene is TRBV15, the J gene TRBJ1-5, with TRBD1 as a possible D gene (5 bases). The CDR3 contains 16 residues. In germline, CDR1 is LNHNV, CDR2 YYDKDF (reference sequence). The V gene lost 4 bases and the J gene lost 3 bases, with 16 bases spanning the gap.

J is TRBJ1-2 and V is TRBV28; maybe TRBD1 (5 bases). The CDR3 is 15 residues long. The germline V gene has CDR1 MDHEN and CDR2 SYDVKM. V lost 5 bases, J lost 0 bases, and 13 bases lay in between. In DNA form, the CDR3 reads TGTGCCAGCAGTCTACAGGAGAATCCTAACTATGGCTACACCTTC. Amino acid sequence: CASSLQENPNYGYTF.

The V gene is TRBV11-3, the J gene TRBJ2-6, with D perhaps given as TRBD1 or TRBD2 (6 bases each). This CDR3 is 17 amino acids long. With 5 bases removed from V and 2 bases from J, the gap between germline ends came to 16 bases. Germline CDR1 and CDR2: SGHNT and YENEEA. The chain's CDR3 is CASSSRGKGAGANVLTF. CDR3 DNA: TGTGCCAGCAGCAGCCGGGGGAAGGGGGCTGGGGCCAACGTCCTGACTTTC. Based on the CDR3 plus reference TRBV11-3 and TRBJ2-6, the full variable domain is EAGVVQSPRYKIIEKKQPVAFWCNPISGHNTLYWYLQNLGQGPELLIRYENEEAVDDSQLPKDRFSAERLKGVDSTLKIQPAELGDSAVYLCASSSRGKGAGANVLTFGAGSRLTVL.

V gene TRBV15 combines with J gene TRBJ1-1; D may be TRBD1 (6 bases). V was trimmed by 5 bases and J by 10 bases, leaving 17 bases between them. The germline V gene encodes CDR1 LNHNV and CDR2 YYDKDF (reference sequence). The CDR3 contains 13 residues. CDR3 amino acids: CATSPRRQEGAFF. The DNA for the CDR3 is TGTGCCACCAGCCCCCGACGACAGGAGGGAGCTTTCTTT.

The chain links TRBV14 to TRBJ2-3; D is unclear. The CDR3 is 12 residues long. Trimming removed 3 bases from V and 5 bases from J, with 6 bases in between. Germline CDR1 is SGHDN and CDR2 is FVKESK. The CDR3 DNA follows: TGTGCCAGCAGCCAGGGGTTAGATACGCAGTATTTT. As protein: CASSQGLDTQYF.

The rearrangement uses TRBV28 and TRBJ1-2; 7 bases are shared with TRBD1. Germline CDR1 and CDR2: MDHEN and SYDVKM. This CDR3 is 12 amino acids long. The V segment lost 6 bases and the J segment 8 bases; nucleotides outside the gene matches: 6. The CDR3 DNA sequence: TGTGCCAGCAGCCACAGGGGTCGAGGCTACACCTTC. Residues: CASSHRGRGYTF.

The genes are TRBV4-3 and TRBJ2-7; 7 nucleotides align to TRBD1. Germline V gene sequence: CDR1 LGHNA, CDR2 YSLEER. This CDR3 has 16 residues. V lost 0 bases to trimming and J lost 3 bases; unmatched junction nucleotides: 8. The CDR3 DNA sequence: TGCGCCAGCAGCCAAGAGGCTCGGGACAGCTACTACGAGCAGTACTTC. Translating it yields CASSQEARDSYYEQYF.

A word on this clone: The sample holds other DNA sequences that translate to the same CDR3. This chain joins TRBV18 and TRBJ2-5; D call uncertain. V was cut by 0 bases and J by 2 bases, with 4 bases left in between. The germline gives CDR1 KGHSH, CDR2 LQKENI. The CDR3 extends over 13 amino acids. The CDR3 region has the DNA TGTGCCAGCTCACCACCGGAGCAAGAGACCCAGTACTTC. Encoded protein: CASSPPEQETQYF.

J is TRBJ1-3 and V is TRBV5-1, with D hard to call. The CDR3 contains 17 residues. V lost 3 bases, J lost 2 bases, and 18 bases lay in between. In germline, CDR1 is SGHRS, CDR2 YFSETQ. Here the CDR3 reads CASSSGPQTRTGNTIYF. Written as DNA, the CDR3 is TGCGCCAGCAGCTCCGGACCACAGACTCGGACTGGAAACACCATATATTTT.

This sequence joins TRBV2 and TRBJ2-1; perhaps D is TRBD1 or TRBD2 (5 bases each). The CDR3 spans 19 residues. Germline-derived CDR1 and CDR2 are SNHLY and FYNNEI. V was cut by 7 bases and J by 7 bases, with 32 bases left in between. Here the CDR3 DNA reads TGTGCCAGCACCGAGGACCTAACGGGACCGATCTCGAGAGGGAATGAGCAGTTCTTC. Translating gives CASTEDLTGPISRGNEQFF.

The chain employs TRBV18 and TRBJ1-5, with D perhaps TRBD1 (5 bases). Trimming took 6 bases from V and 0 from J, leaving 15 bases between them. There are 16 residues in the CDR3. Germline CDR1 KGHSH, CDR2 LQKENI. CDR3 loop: CASSLGTLISNQPQHF. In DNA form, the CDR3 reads TGTGCCAGCTCGCTCGGGACCCTAATTAGCAATCAGCCCCAGCATTTT.

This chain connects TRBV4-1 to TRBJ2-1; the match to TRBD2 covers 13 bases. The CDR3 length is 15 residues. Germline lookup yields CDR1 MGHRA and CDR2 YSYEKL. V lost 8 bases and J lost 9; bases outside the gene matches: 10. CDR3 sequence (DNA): TGCGCCAGCCTAACTGGGACTAGCGGGAAGGGTGAGCAGTTCTTC. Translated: CASLTGTSGKGEQFF.

The CDR3 DNA is TGTGCCAGCAGCTTAGGTTACTGGCGGGAGGGAAGCTCCTACAATGAGCAGTTCTTC. Translated, it gives CASSLGYWREGSSYNEQFF. The gene calls are TRBV7-3 and TRBJ2-1, with 9 bases lining up with TRBD2. J gave up 0 bases and V 2 bases, and 11 bases lay outside the gene matches. The germline V gene has CDR1 SGHTA and CDR2 FQGTGA. The CDR3 has 19 amino acids.

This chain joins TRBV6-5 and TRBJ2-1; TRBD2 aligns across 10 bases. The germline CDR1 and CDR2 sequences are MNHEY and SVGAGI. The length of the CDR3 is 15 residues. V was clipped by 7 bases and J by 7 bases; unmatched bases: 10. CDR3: CASTPREREGNEQFF. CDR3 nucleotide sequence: TGTGCCAGCACCCCTAGAGAGCGGGAGGGTAATGAGCAGTTCTTC.

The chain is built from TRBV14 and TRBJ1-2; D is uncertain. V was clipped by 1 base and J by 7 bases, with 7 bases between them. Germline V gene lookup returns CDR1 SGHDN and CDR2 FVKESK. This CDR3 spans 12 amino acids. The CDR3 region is CASSQGVLGYTF. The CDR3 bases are TGTGCCAGCAGCCAAGGGGTGCTTGGCTACACCTTC.

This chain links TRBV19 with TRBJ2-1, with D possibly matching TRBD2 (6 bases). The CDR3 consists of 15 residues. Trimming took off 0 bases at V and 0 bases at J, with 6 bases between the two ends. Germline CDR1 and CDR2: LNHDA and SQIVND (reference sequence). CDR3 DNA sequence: TGTGCCAGTAGTATAGAGGGACTCTCCTACAATGAGCAGTTCTTC. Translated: CASSIEGLSYNEQFF.

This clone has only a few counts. CDR3 loop: CASSAYNEQFF. The CDR3 DNA reads as TGTGCCAGCAGTGCCTACAATGAGCAGTTCTTC. The chain links TRBV27 to TRBJ2-1; D is uncertain. V was pared by 5 bases and J by 2 bases, with 1 base between. The CDR3 contains 11 residues. Germline V CDR1 and CDR2: MNHEY, SMNVEV (reference sequence).

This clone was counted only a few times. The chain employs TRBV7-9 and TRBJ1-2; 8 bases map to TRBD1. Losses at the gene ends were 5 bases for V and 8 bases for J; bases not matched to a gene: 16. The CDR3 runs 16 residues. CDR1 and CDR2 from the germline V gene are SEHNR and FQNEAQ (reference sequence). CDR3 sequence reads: CASSPPVPGGNRGYTF. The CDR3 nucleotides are TGTGCCAGCAGCCCCCCAGTGCCAGGGGGCAATAGGGGCTACACCTTC.

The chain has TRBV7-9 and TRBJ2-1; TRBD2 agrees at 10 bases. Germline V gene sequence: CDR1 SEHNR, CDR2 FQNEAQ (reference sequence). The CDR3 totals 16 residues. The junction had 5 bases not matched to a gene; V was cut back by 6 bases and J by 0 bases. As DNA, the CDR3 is TGTGCCAGCAGTCGGACTAGCGGAAGCTCCTACAATGAGCAGTTCTTC. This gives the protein CASSRTSGSSYNEQFF.

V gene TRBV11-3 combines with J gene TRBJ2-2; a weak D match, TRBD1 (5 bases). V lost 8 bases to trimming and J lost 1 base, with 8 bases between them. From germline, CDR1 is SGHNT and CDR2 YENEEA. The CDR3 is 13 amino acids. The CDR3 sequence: CASGRGNTGELFF. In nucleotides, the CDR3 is TGTGCCAGCGGAAGGGGGAACACCGGGGAGCTGTTTTTT. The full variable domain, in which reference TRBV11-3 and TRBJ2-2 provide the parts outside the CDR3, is EAGVVQSPRYKIIEKKQPVAFWCNPISGHNTLYWYLQNLGQGPELLIRYENEEAVDDSQLPKDRFSAERLKGVDSTLKIQPAELGDSAVYLCASGRGNTGELFFGEGSRLTVL.

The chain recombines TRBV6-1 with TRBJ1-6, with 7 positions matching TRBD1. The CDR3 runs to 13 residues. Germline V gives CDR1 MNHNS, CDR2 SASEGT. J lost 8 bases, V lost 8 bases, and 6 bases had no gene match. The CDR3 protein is CASEGGAYSPLHF. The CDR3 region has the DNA TGTGCCAGCGAAGGGGGCGCGTATTCACCCCTCCACTTT.

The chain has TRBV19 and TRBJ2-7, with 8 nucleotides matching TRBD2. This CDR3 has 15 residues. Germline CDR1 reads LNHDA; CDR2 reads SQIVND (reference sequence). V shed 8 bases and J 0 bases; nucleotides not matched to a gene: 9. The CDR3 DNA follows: TGTGCCAGTGGGGCGACGGGAGGGGTCTCCTACGAGCAGTACTTC. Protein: CASGATGGVSYEQYF.

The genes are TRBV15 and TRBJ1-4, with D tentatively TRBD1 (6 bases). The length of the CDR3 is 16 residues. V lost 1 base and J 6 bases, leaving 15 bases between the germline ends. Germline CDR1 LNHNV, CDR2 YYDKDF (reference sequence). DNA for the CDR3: TGTGCCACCAGCAGAGCACTAGCACAGGGTTATGAAAAACTGTTTTTT. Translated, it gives CATSRALAQGYEKLFF.

In DNA form, the CDR3 reads TGTGCCAGCAGCGCCCAGGGTTGGGAAAAACTGTTTTTT. Its protein product is CASSAQGWEKLFF. The rearrangement links TRBV2 to TRBJ1-4; TRBD1 is a possible D gene (5 bases). Germline CDR1 SNHLY, CDR2 FYNNEI. Trimming stripped 6 bases from V and 8 bases from J, with 13 bases between. CDR3 length equals 13 residues. The variable domain in full, completed from reference TRBV2 and TRBJ1-4, reads EPEVTQTPSHQVTQMGQEVILRCVPISNHLYFYWYRQILGQKVEFLVSFYNNEISEKSEIFDDQFSVERPDGSNFTLKIRSTKLEDSAMYFCASSAQGWEKLFFGSGTQLSVL.

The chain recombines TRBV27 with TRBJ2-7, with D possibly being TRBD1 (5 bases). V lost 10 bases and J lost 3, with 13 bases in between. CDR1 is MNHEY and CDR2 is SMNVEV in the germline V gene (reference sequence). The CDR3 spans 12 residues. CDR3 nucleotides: TGTGCCACCGGCAGGGATAACTACGAGCAGTACTTC. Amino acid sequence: CATGRDNYEQYF.

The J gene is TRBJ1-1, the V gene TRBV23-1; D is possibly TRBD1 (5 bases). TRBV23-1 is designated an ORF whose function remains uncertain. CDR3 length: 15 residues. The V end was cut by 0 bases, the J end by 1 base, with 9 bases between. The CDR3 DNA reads TGCGCCAGCAGTCAATCTAAGGGGCGGAACACTGAAGCTTTCTTT. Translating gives CASSQSKGRNTEAFF.

This CDR3 reads CASSYVGGRDFYGYTF. The CDR3 DNA follows: TGTGCCAGCAGCTACGTCGGTGGAAGGGATTTCTATGGCTACACCTTC. The gene calls are TRBV5-6 and TRBJ1-2; D gene unclear. Germline lookup yields CDR1 SGHDT and CDR2 YYEEEE. This CDR3 has 16 residues. V was trimmed by 3 bases and J by 4 bases, leaving 19 bases between them.

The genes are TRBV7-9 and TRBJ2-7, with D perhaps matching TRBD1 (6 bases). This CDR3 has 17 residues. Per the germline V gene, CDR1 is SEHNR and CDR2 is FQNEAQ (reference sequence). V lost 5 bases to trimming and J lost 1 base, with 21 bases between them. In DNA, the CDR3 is TGTGCCAGCAGCCAATTCATAACAGGGATAGGGTCCTACGAGCAGTACTTC. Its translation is CASSQFITGIGSYEQYF.

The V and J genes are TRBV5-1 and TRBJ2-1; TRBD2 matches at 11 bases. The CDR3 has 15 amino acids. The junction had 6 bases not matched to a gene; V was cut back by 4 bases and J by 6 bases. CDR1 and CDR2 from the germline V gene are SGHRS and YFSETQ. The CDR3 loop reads CASSPLAGAVNEQFF. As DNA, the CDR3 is TGCGCCAGCAGCCCACTAGCGGGAGCTGTCAATGAGCAGTTCTTC.

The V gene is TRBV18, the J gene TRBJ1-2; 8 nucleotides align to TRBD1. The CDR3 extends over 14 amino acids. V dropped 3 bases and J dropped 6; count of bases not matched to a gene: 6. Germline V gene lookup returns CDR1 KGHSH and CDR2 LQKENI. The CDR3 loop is CASSPRSGGNGYTF. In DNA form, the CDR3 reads TGTGCCAGCTCACCTAGGTCAGGGGGCAATGGCTACACCTTC.